This TCR beta chain was recorded in a study of CD8+ T cells in alopecia areata. Study-wide findings and caveats: TCR sharing across patients was less clear than in mice, possibly HLA-related. Sequenced scalp T cells also include alphabeta T cells resident in normal skin. Compared with normal scalp, lesional scalp had higher clonality and more expanded CD8+ clones.

The sorting of PBMCs gave CD4+ and CD8+ T cells. As the sequencing template, cDNA was produced by extracting RNA and reverse transcribing it. TCRdb keeps only in-frame clones here, not all; method: immunoSEQ multiplex PCR. The table lists some 150,000 clones, around two thirds of them singletons. Notes on this clone: Antigen specificity is unknown.

Sequences were obtained from CD8+ T cells sorted from blood. This TCR came from a human donor in good health.

CDR3 bases: TGTGCCACCGCCACGGGTTGGGACGAGCAGTACTTC. Amino acid sequence: CATATGWDEQYF. The chain has TRBV25-1 and TRBJ2-7; D call uncertain. V lost 10 bases, J lost 5 bases, and 15 bases lay in between. Germline CDR1 is MGHDK and CDR2 is SYGVNS. This CDR3 has 12 amino acids.